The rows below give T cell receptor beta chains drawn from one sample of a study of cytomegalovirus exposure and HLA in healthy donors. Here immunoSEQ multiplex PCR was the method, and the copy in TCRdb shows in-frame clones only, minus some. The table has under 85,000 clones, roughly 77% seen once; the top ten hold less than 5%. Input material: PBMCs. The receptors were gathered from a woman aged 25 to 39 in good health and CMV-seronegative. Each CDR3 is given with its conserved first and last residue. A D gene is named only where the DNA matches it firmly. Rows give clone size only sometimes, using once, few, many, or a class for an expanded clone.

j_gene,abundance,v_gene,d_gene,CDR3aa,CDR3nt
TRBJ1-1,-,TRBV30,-,CAWSWTDTSWDTEAFF,TGTGCCTGGAGTTGGACAGACACCTCGTGGGACACTGAAGCTTTCTTT
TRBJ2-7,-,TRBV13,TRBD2,CASSFLGGYYEQYF,TGTGCCAGCAGCTTCCTCGGGGGGTACTACGAGCAGTACTTC
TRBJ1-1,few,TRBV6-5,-,CASSYGVGGNTEAFF,TGTGCCAGCAGTTACGGGGTAGGGGGGAACACTGAAGCTTTCTTT
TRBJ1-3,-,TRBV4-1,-,CASSQDWRNTIYF,TGCGCCAGCAGCCAAGATTGGAGGAACACCATATATTTT
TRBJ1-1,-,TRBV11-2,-,CASSFYGRGRHTEAFF,TGTGCCAGCAGCTTCTACGGGCGGGGACGGCACACTGAAGCTTTCTTT
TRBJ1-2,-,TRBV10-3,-,CAISGMGAYGYTF,TGTGCCATCAGTGGGATGGGGGCCTATGGCTACACCTTC
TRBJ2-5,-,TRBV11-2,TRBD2,CASKAGGPETQYF,TGTGCCAGCAAGGCGGGAGGGCCCGAGACCCAGTACTTC
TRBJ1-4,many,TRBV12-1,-,CASSHQVCGNEKLFF,TGTGCCAGCAGCCATCAGGTTTGCGGGAATGAAAAACTGTTTTTT
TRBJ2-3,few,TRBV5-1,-,CASRDGGGATQYF,TGCGCCAGCAGGGACGGTGGGGGGGCTACGCAGTATTTT
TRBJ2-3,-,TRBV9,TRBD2,CASSVFTGGTDTQYF,TGTGCCAGCAGCGTCTTCACGGGGGGAACAGATACGCAGTATTTT
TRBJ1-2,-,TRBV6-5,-,CASSYSQGYGYTF,TGTGCCAGCAGTTACTCCCAGGGTTATGGCTACACCTTC
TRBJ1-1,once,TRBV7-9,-,CASSLDPGTEAFF,TGTGCCAGCAGCTTAGATCCGGGAACAGAAGCTTTCTTT
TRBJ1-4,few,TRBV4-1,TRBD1,CASSLDRAAEKLFF,TGCGCCAGCAGCCTGGACAGGGCGGCTGAAAAACTGTTTTTT
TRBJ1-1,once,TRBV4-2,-,CASSPREQPKPNTEAFF,TGTGCCAGCAGTCCCAGGGAACAACCAAAACCGAACACTGAAGCTTTCTTT
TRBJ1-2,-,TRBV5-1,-,CASSSSRGGASYGYTF,TGCGCCAGCAGCTCAAGTCGTGGGGGGGCGAGCTATGGCTACACCTTC
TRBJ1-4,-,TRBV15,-,CATSRVYAGSGEKLFF,TGTGCCACCAGCAGAGTCTACGCAGGGAGCGGGGAAAAACTGTTTTTT
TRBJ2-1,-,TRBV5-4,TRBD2,CASSLVRSGRLYNEQFF,TGTGCCAGCAGCTTGGTTAGGAGCGGGAGATTATACAATGAGCAGTTCTTC
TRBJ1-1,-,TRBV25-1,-,CASGAGRSTEAFF,TGTGCCAGCGGTGCAGGGCGATCAACTGAAGCTTTCTTT
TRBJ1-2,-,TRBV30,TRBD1,CAWRAMTGRAFGYTF,TGTGCCTGGAGAGCAATGACAGGGCGTGCCTTTGGCTACACCTTC
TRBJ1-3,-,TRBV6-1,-,CATNSGFSGNTIYF,TGTGCCACCAACAGTGGGTTCTCTGGAAACACCATATATTTT
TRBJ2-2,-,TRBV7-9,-,CAVRGDKNTGELFF,TGTGCCGTCCGGGGGGACAAGAACACCGGGGAGCTGTTTTTT
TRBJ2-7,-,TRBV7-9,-,CASSLGGGYYEQYF,TGTGCCAGCAGCTTAGGGGGAGGTTACTACGAGCAGTACTTC
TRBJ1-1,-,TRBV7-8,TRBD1,CASSFQGGDEAFF,TGTGCCAGCAGTTTTCAGGGGGGCGATGAAGCTTTCTTT
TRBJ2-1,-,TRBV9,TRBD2,CASSPDTRLAAYNEQFF,TGTGCCAGCAGCCCCGACACCCGACTAGCGGCTTACAATGAGCAGTTCTTC
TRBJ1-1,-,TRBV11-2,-,CASSSLMRSGAFF,TGTGCCAGCAGCTCACTTATGCGGTCGGGAGCTTTCTTT
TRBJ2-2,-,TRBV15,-,CATSSEQGTGELFF,TGTGCCACCAGCAGTGAGCAGGGCACCGGGGAGCTGTTTTTT
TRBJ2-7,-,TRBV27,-,CASSFGQTYEQYF,TGTGCCAGCAGTTTCGGACAAACCTACGAGCAGTACTTC
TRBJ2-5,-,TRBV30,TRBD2,CAWRASGGGLETQYF,TGTGCCTGGAGGGCTAGCGGGGGAGGGTTGGAGACCCAGTACTTC
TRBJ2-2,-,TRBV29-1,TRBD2,CSVQRGGNTGELFF,TGCAGCGTTCAGCGGGGGGGGAACACCGGGGAGCTGTTTTTT
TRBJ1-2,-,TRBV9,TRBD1,CASSVSGGRDYGYTF,TGTGCCAGCAGCGTATCAGGGGGCAGGGACTATGGCTACACCTTC
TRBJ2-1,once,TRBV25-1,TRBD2,CASSEWSSGNEQFF,TGTGCCAGCAGTGAATGGTCTAGCGGCAATGAGCAGTTCTTC
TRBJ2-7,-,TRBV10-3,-,CAISDGQSYEQYF,TGTGCCATCAGTGACGGACAGTCCTACGAGCAGTACTTC
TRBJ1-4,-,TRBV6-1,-,CASSDPTAYHEKLFF,TGTGCCAGCAGTGATCCGACAGCCTATCATGAAAAACTGTTTTTT
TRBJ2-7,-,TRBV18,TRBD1,CASSSKGQDYEQYF,TGTGCCAGCTCCTCAAAAGGACAGGACTACGAGCAGTACTTC
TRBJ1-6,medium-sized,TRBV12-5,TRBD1,CASGFPRDRVVSNSPLHF,TGTGCTAGTGGTTTCCCACGGGACAGGGTGGTCTCTAATTCACCCCTCCACTTT
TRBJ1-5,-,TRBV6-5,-,CASSWDTNQPQHF,TGTGCCAGCAGTTGGGACACTAATCAGCCCCAGCATTTT
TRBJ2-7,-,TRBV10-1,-,CASSTPRDSFYEQYF,TGCGCCAGCAGTACACCCCGGGATTCATTCTACGAGCAGTACTTC
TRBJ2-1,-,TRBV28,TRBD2,CASSFEASGGGWQFF,TGTGCCAGCAGTTTTGAAGCTAGCGGGGGGGGGTGGCAGTTCTTC
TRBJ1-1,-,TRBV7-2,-,CASSFNVNTEAFF,TGTGCCAGCAGCTTTAATGTGAACACTGAAGCTTTCTTT
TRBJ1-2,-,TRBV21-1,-,CASKGTGLADGYTF,TGTGCCAGCAAGGGGACAGGTTTAGCTGATGGCTACACCTTC
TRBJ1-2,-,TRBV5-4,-,CASSSDPPQYRVAGYTF,TGTGCCAGCAGCTCCGATCCTCCCCAGTACAGGGTGGCTGGCTACACCTTC
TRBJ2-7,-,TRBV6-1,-,CASSEAGGTAEQYF,TGTGCCAGCAGTGAAGCCGGGGGTACCGCCGAGCAGTACTTC
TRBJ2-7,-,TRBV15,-,CATSGGTAYEQYF,TGTGCCACCAGCGGCGGGACTGCTTACGAGCAGTACTTC
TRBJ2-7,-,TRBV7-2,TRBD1,CASSFDRDRFLREQYF,TGTGCCAGCAGCTTCGACAGGGACAGGTTTTTACGCGAGCAGTACTTC
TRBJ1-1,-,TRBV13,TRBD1,CASSNLWDRRAFF,TGTGCCAGCAGCAATCTATGGGACAGAAGAGCTTTCTTT
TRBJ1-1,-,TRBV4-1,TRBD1,CASSHRGQGARNTEAFF,TGCGCCAGCAGCCATCGAGGACAGGGGGCTAGGAACACTGAAGCTTTCTTT
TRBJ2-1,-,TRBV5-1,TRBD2,CASSAGLAGSHNEQFF,TGCGCCAGCAGCGCGGGACTAGCGGGGAGCCACAATGAGCAGTTCTTC
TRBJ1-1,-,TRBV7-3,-,CASSALKGGTEAFF,TGTGCCAGCAGCGCCCTCAAGGGAGGGACTGAAGCTTTCTTT
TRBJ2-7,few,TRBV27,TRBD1,CASSSLTGGVYEQYF,TGTGCCAGCAGCTCCCTGACAGGGGGCGTCTACGAGCAGTACTTC
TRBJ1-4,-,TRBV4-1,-,CASRAPGQPNEKLFF,TGCGCCAGCAGGGCACCGGGACAACCGAATGAAAAACTGTTTTTT
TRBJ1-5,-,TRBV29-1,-,CSSSGLQTAYSNQPQHF,TGCAGCTCTTCAGGACTACAAACAGCGTATAGCAATCAGCCCCAGCATTTT
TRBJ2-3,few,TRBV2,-,CASSIVNTQYF,TGTGCCAGCAGTATAGTGAACACGCAGTATTTT
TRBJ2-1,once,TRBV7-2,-,CASSHENDVRNEQFF,TGTGCCAGCAGCCACGAGAATGATGTGCGAAATGAGCAGTTCTTC
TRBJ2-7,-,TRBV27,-,CASSFRGSFYEQYF,TGTGCCAGCAGTTTCAGAGGCAGTTTCTACGAGCAGTACTTC
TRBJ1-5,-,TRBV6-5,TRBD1,CASRAGQGNQPQHF,TGTGCCAGCAGGGCGGGACAGGGGAATCAGCCCCAGCATTTT
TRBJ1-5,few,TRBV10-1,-,CASRGGTANQPQHF,TGCGCCAGCAGGGGGGGGACCGCCAATCAGCCCCAGCATTTT
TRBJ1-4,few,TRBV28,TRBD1,CASRGPWTGQGSEKLFF,TGTGCCAGCAGGGGACCTTGGACGGGACAGGGTAGTGAAAAACTGTTTTTT
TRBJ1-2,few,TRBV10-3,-,CAIRDRGSPGYTF,TGTGCCATCAGGGACAGAGGGTCCCCTGGCTACACCTTC
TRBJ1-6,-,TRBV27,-,CASSSELISPLHF,TGTGCCAGCAGTTCCGAACTCATTTCACCCCTCCACTTT
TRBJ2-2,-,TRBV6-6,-,CASKEIGASGELFF,TGTGCCAGCAAAGAAATAGGGGCAAGCGGGGAGCTGTTTTTT